A single sample is the source of the 13 T cell receptor beta chains below, sequenced in a study of blood T cell repertoires in COVID-19 (dated by TCRdb to 2020 to 2022). The protocol used for the library was the immunoSEQ multiplex PCR assay. TCRdb stores this immuneACCESS table with in-frame sequences only. Part of the clones is absent; in the studies checked, under half of the shortfall reflects unresolved V genes, and no reason is known for the rest. Present in this sample are roughly 70,000 clones, around 80% of which were seen just once. 9.7% of the sample comes from the top ten. The source material was peripheral blood. All receptors come from a human donor in a cohort sampled during active COVID-19.

This sequence joins TRBV5-1 and TRBJ2-2, with D perhaps matching TRBD1 (5 bases). Trimming stripped 5 bases from V and 5 bases from J, with 10 bases between. CDR1 is SGHRS, CDR2 YFSETQ, per germline. The CDR3 extends over 13 amino acids. The CDR3 here is CASRDQGTGELFF. In nucleotides, the CDR3 is TGCGCCAGCAGGGATCAGGGTACCGGGGAGCTGTTTTTT.

This chain connects TRBV7-9 to TRBJ2-3; a weak D match, TRBD1 (6 bases). With 5 bases removed from V and 1 base from J, the gap between germline ends came to 13 bases. This CDR3 has 15 residues. Germline assignment: CDR1 SEHNR and CDR2 FQNEAQ (reference sequence). The CDR3 nucleotides read TGTGCCAGCAGCCTGACAGGACTGCGCACAGATACGCAGTATTTT. This encodes CASSLTGLRTDTQYF.

The chain links TRBV28 to TRBJ2-5; TRBD1 agrees at 7 bases. The V gene's germline CDR1 is MDHEN and CDR2 SYDVKM. Unmatched junction bases numbered 16, after V lost 4 bases and J lost 5 bases. This CDR3 is built from 17 residues. CDR3: CASSSRQGQGFTETQYF. The CDR3 nucleotides are TGTGCCAGCAGTTCACGACAGGGTCAAGGCTTCACGGAGACCCAGTACTTC. The variable domain in full, completed from reference TRBV28 and TRBJ2-5, reads DVKVTQSSRYLVKRTGEKVFLECVQDMDHENMFWYRQDPGLGLRLIYFSYDVKMKEKGDIPEGYSVSREKKERFSLILESASTNQTSMYLCASSSRQGQGFTETQYFGPGTRLLVL.

This clone was recorded only once. This sequence joins TRBV11-2 and TRBJ1-6; possibly TRBD1 for D (5 bases). Germline V gene sequence: CDR1 SGHAT, CDR2 FQNNGV. Trimming removed 1 base from V and 10 bases from J, with 14 bases in between. The CDR3 covers 15 residues. The CDR3 region is CASSLGPGPGSPLHF. DNA of the CDR3: TGTGCCAGCAGCTTAGGTCCAGGGCCAGGGTCACCCCTCCACTTT.

V is TRBV11-2 and J is TRBJ1-4; 8 nucleotides match TRBD1. Germline CDR1 and CDR2: SGHAT and FQNNGV. The CDR3 length is 16 residues. The V gene end was trimmed by 2 bases and the J gene end by 7 bases; junction bases not matched to a gene: 9. The CDR3 sequence: CASSLTLDRGREKLFF. The CDR3 DNA reads TGTGCCAGCAGCTTAACACTTGACAGGGGACGTGAAAAACTGTTTTTT. The full variable domain, in which reference TRBV11-2 and TRBJ1-4 provide the parts outside the CDR3, is EAGVAQSPRYKIIEKRQSVAFWCNPISGHATLYWYQQILGQGPKLLIQFQNNGVVDDSQLPKDRFSAERLKGVDSTLKIQPAKLEDSAVYLCASSLTLDRGREKLFFGSGTQLSVL.

CDR3 sequence reads: CASSLGRQNYGYTF. The CDR3 DNA is TGTGCCAGCAGCTTGGGTCGACAGAACTATGGCTACACCTTC. The chain joins TRBV5-6 to TRBJ1-2; a weak D match, TRBD1 (5 bases). Trimming removed 0 bases from V and 2 bases from J, with 8 bases in between. The germline V gene encodes CDR1 SGHDT and CDR2 YYEEEE. The CDR3 is made up of 14 amino acids.

CDR3 sequence reads: CAISQGGRTEAFF. CDR3 DNA: TGTGCCATCAGCCAAGGGGGCCGAACTGAAGCTTTCTTT. The chain couples TRBV10-3 to TRBJ1-1; the match to TRBD1 covers 7 bases. The V gene's germline CDR1 is ENHRY and CDR2 SYGVKD. CDR3 length: 13 amino acids. The J segment lost 5 bases and the V segment lost 6 bases, leaving 6 bases of the junction unmatched.

The rearrangement links TRBV7-8 to TRBJ1-1; 9 nucleotides agree with TRBD1. Germline V CDR1 and CDR2: SGHVS, FQNEAQ. There are 14 residues in the CDR3. The V segment lost 6 bases and the J segment 4 bases; nucleotides outside the gene matches: 6. Here the CDR3 reads CASRWTGAATEAFF. The CDR3 nucleotides are TGTGCCAGCAGGTGGACAGGGGCGGCCACTGAAGCTTTCTTT.

This chain links TRBV6-5 with TRBJ1-1; a weak D match, TRBD1 (5 bases). Germline-derived CDR1 and CDR2 are MNHEY and SVGAGI. The V end lost 0 bases, the J end lost 11 bases, and 10 bases lay between the germline ends. This CDR3 is built from 12 residues. The CDR3: CASSYSQGDAFF. CDR3 nucleotides: TGTGCCAGCAGTTACTCTCAGGGTGATGCTTTCTTT.

The chain recombines TRBV24-1 with TRBJ1-6; TRBD1 matches 7 bases. CDR3 length equals 18 residues. Unmatched junction bases numbered 7, after V lost 3 bases and J lost 0 bases. CDR1 KGHDR and CDR2 SFDVKD come from the germline V gene. The DNA for the CDR3 is TGTGCCACCAGTGATCGGGACAGCCAAAGCTCCTATAATTCACCCCTCCACTTT. Protein: CATSDRDSQSSYNSPLHF.

V gene TRBV6-6 combines with J gene TRBJ2-1, with a possible D match to TRBD2 (5 bases). In germline, CDR1 is MNHNY, CDR2 SVGAGI (reference sequence). The ends were cut back, 6 bases at V and 9 bases at J, with 18 bases in the middle. This CDR3 has 14 residues. The CDR3 here is CASSKGEKEGEQFF. In DNA, the CDR3 is TGTGCCAGCAGCAAGGGTGAGAAAGAGGGTGAGCAGTTCTTC.

Only a few counts were recorded for this clone. The rearrangement uses TRBV5-4 and TRBJ2-2; TRBD2 aligns across 11 bases. V lost 1 base to trimming and J lost 5 bases; unmatched junction nucleotides: 4. The CDR3 totals 16 residues. Germline CDR1 and CDR2: SGHNT and YYREEE (reference sequence). The DNA for the CDR3 is TGTGCCAGCAGCTTGCAGCTAGCGGGAGGTACCGGGGAGCTGTTTTTT. Translating it yields CASSLQLAGGTGELFF.

This clone was seen a few times. The chain employs TRBV28 and TRBJ1-1; 9 bases align to TRBD1. The CDR3 loop spans 12 amino acids. The V segment lost 6 bases and the J segment 11 bases; nucleotides outside the gene matches: 7. Per germline, CDR1 MDHEN and CDR2 SYDVKM. DNA of the CDR3: TGTGCCAGCAGCACATGGACAGGGGAGGCTTTCTTT. Its protein product is CASSTWTGEAFF.